This T cell receptor beta chain came from a study of blood T cell repertoires in COVID-19. Germline V gene sequence: CDR1 ENHRY, CDR2 SYGVKD. There are 14 residues in the CDR3. Trimming removed 4 bases from V and 5 bases from J, with 12 bases in between. The assay was immunoSEQ multiplex PCR, and TCRdb's table has in-frame clones only and misses some. This table holds approximately 150,000 clones, 86% found once. The origin of this receptor is a woman aged 55-70 years with acute or convalescent COVID-19. The chain links TRBV10-3 to TRBJ2-1, with TRBD1 as a possible D gene (5 bases). The source material was peripheral blood. The CDR3 spells CAISALTGNNEQFF. DNA of the CDR3: TGTGCCATCAGTGCTCTTACAGGAAACAATGAGCAGTTCTTC.